Following are 25 T cell receptor beta chains from one sample sequenced in a study of T cell changes during pregnancy in multiple sclerosis. The method was immunoSEQ multiplex PCR; TCRdb's version includes in-frame clones alone and lacks a portion of them. Among fewer than 85,000 clones listed, approximately 90% were seen once. Specimen: peripheral blood, collected in the first trimester of pregnancy. The receptors shown here come from a female donor in good health, enrolled as a control in a pregnancy study.

The chain employs TRBV4-1 and TRBJ2-1; a weak D match, TRBD2 (6 bases). The CDR3 contains 15 residues. V was clipped by 8 bases and J by 4 bases, with 18 bases between them. Germline CDR1 and CDR2: MGHRA and YSYEKL. The CDR3 protein is CASAVLANSYNEQFF. The DNA of the CDR3 is TGCGCCAGCGCGGTCCTAGCGAATTCTTACAATGAGCAGTTCTTC.

The chain uses TRBV9 and TRBJ1-2; TRBD1 aligns across 9 bases. The ends lost 4 bases at V and 7 bases at J; junction bases unmatched: 8. Looked up from germline, CDR1 is SGDLS and CDR2 is YYNGEE. This CDR3 contains 14 residues. The chain's CDR3 is CASSSGTGWIGYTF. The CDR3, as DNA: TGTGCCAGCAGCTCCGGGACAGGGTGGATTGGCTACACCTTC. The full variable domain, with the rest looked up from reference TRBV9 and TRBJ1-2, is DSGVTQTPKHLITATGQRVTLRCSPRSGDLSVYWYQQSLDQGLQFLIQYYNGEERAKGNILERFSAQQFPDLHSELNLSSLELGDSALYFCASSSGTGWIGYTFGSGTRLTVV.

The gene calls are TRBV5-4 and TRBJ2-7, with 11 bases aligning to TRBD1. J gave up 2 bases and V 3 bases, and 4 bases lay outside the gene matches. CDR3 size: 15 residues. Germline V CDR1 and CDR2: SGHNT, YYREEE (reference sequence). Here the CDR3 DNA reads TGTGCCAGCAGCTCCGGGACAGGGGGTACCTACGAGCAGTACTTC. Amino acids: CASSSGTGGTYEQYF.

V and J are TRBV5-1 and TRBJ2-7; a possible D gene is TRBD2 (5 bases). Germline values: CDR1 SGHRS, CDR2 YFSETQ. CDR3 length: 14 amino acids. V dropped 4 bases and J dropped 1 base, with 12 bases sitting between them. The CDR3 DNA reads as TGCGCCAGCAGCGGACTTCCCGGATCCTACGAGCAGTACTTC. It specifies CASSGLPGSYEQYF.

The rearrangement joins TRBV25-1 to TRBJ1-4; weak D call: TRBD1 (5 bases). The CDR3 has 15 residues. Per the germline V gene, CDR1 is MGHDK and CDR2 is SYGVNS. Trimming removed 8 bases from V and 7 bases from J, with 20 bases in between. Written as DNA, the CDR3 is TGTGCCAGCGCTAGAGGAGGGACCGGGGGTGAAAAACTGTTTTTT. This sequence encodes CASARGGTGGEKLFF.

V usage is TRBV10-3 and J usage is TRBJ2-5; D is undetermined. V was cut by 3 bases and J by 0 bases, with 5 bases left in between. The CDR3 runs to 13 residues. Per the germline V gene, CDR1 is ENHRY and CDR2 is SYGVKD. The CDR3 loop reads CAISEEYQETQYF. The CDR3 nucleotides are TGTGCCATCAGTGAAGAGTACCAAGAGACCCAGTACTTC.

The V and J genes are TRBV28 and TRBJ1-2; D may be TRBD1 (5 bases). The germline V gene encodes CDR1 MDHEN and CDR2 SYDVKM. This CDR3 contains 12 residues. V shed 10 bases and J shed 4 bases, with 13 bases lying between them. The CDR3 reads CAIKQDRYGYTF. CDR3 sequence (DNA): TGTGCCATTAAACAGGACCGCTATGGCTACACCTTC.

The chain recombines TRBV7-7 with TRBJ2-5; TRBD1 matches at 10 bases. Germline V gives CDR1 SSHAT, CDR2 FNYEAQ (reference sequence). The CDR3 loop spans 15 amino acids. Losses at the gene ends were 5 bases for V and 5 bases for J; bases not matched to a gene: 8. This chain's CDR3 is CASSPDRGPSETQYF. The CDR3, as DNA: TGTGCCAGCAGCCCTGACAGGGGGCCTTCGGAGACCCAGTACTTC.

The rearrangement uses TRBV5-4 and TRBJ1-4; no clear D. The V and J ends lost 4 bases and 7 bases respectively, with 11 bases between them. This CDR3 has 13 residues. Germline V gene data show CDR1 as SGHNT and CDR2 as YYREEE (reference sequence). The CDR3 DNA sequence: TGTGCCAGCAGCCCGGGAGAGGGTGAAAAACTGTTTTTT. Its protein is CASSPGEGEKLFF. Looking up the rest from reference TRBV5-4 and TRBJ1-4 gives the full variable domain: ETGVTQSPTHLIKTRGQQVTLRCSSQSGHNTVSWYQQALGQGPQFIFQYYREEENGRGNFPPRFSGLQFPNYSSELNVNALELDDSALYLCASSPGEGEKLFFGSGTQLSVL.

The chain is built from TRBV19 and TRBJ2-3, with 7 bases that match TRBD1. V shed 4 bases and J 2 bases; nucleotides not matched to a gene: 3. This CDR3 comprises 14 residues. Germline V gene data show CDR1 as LNHDA and CDR2 as SQIVND (reference sequence). CDR3 protein: CASSTQGSTDTQYF. The CDR3 region has the DNA TGTGCCAGTAGTACACAGGGGTCCACAGATACGCAGTATTTT.

This clone has just one count. The chain combines TRBV4-2 with TRBJ2-1, with 12 bases that match TRBD2. CDR3 length: 15 residues. Germline CDR1 LGHNA, CDR2 YNFKEQ. Losses at the gene ends were 4 bases for V and 5 bases for J; bases not matched to a gene: 3. The CDR3 here is CASSPRTSGDNEQFF. The CDR3 DNA sequence: TGTGCCAGCAGCCCCCGGACTAGCGGGGACAATGAGCAGTTCTTC.

V usage is TRBV27 and J usage is TRBJ2-2; D possibly corresponds to TRBD2 (5 bases). This CDR3 comprises 16 residues. CDR1 is MNHEY and CDR2 is SMNVEV in the germline V gene (reference sequence). V was shortened by 4 bases and J by 8 bases, with 20 bases between the two germline ends. The CDR3 coding sequence is TGTGCCAGCAGTTATCGGCTACCTAGGACTGTGGGGGAGCTGTTTTTT. Its translation is CASSYRLPRTVGELFF.

The J gene is TRBJ2-1, the V gene TRBV5-6; tentatively, D is TRBD1 (6 bases). Trimming removed 1 base from V and 1 base from J, with 12 bases in between. Germline V CDR1 and CDR2: SGHDT, YYEEEE. The CDR3 spans 16 residues. CDR3 sequence (DNA): TGTGCCAGCAGCTTGAACACAGGGCAGTCCTACAATGAGCAGTTCTTC. Its translation is CASSLNTGQSYNEQFF. Combining the CDR3 with reference TRBV5-6 and TRBJ2-1 gives the whole variable domain DAGVTQSPTHLIKTRGQQVTLRCSPKSGHDTVSWYQQALGQGPQFIFQYYEEEERQRGNFPDRFSGHQFPNYSSELNVNALLLGDSALYLCASSLNTGQSYNEQFFGPGTRLTVL.

This chain joins TRBV27 and TRBJ2-1; TRBD2 aligns across 10 bases. This CDR3 region has 15 residues. After removal of 2 bases from V and 8 bases from J, the junction contained 6 bases not matched to a gene. The germline CDR1 and CDR2 sequences are MNHEY and SMNVEV (reference sequence). The CDR3 DNA reads as TGTGCCAGCAGTTTACGGCTAGCGGGAGACTATGAGCAGTTCTTC. Residues: CASSLRLAGDYEQFF.

V and J are TRBV7-2 and TRBJ2-1, with TRBD2 matching 10 bases. Germline V CDR1 and CDR2: SGHTA, FQGNSA. This CDR3 has 17 residues. V was clipped by 6 bases and J by 7 bases; unmatched bases: 15. The DNA for the CDR3 is TGTGCCAGCAGAGCTTATCTCTCTAGCGGGAGATGGAATGAGCAGTTCTTC. Protein: CASRAYLSSGRWNEQFF. The variable domain in full, with the rest retrieved from reference TRBV7-2 and TRBJ2-1, is GAGVSQSPSNKVTEKGKDVELRCDPISGHTALYWYRQSLGQGLEFLIYFQGNSAPDKSGLPSDRFSAERTGGSVSTLTIQRTQQEDSAVYLCASRAYLSSGRWNEQFFGPGTRLTVL.

This sequence joins TRBV29-1 and TRBJ2-4; D might be TRBD2 (6 bases). The germline V gene encodes CDR1 SQVTM and CDR2 ANQGSEA. The CDR3 contains 13 residues. Trimming shortened V by 6 bases and J by 3 bases, and 12 bases separated the two germline ends. CDR3 sequence reads: CSVGTLYKNIQYF. CDR3 bases: TGCAGCGTCGGGACTCTCTACAAAAACATTCAGTACTTC.

The chain uses TRBV6-4 and TRBJ2-3; 11 bases align to TRBD2. CDR1 and CDR2 from the germline V gene are MRHNA and SNTAGT. The CDR3 covers 15 residues. Unmatched junction bases numbered 6, after V lost 6 bases and J lost 4 bases. The CDR3 here is CASSRLAGSADTQYF. The CDR3 nucleotides read TGTGCCAGCAGCCGACTAGCGGGGAGTGCAGATACGCAGTATTTT.

The chain couples TRBV5-5 to TRBJ2-7, with 10 bases that match TRBD1. Germline CDR1 is SGHKS and CDR2 is YYEKEE (reference sequence). This CDR3 spans 16 amino acids. Germline trimming cut 5 bases from V and 2 bases from J; bases unmatched to any gene: 10. The CDR3 here is CASRREPGTGAYEQYF. In DNA, the CDR3 is TGTGCCAGCAGACGGGAGCCCGGGACAGGGGCCTACGAGCAGTACTTC.

The J gene is TRBJ1-2, the V gene TRBV27, with 8 nucleotides matching TRBD1. The CDR3 length is 15 residues. Germline CDR1 reads MNHEY; CDR2 reads SMNVEV (reference sequence). After removal of 5 bases from V and 6 bases from J, the junction contained 11 bases not matched to a gene. The CDR3 bases are TGTGCCAGCAGTCCCCAGGGGGCTTGGGTGAATGGCTACACCTTC. This codes for CASSPQGAWVNGYTF.

This sequence joins TRBV2 and TRBJ1-5; D ambiguous. The CDR3 sequence is 15 residues long. Germline V gene lookup returns CDR1 SNHLY and CDR2 FYNNEI. V gave up 2 bases and J gave up 2 bases, with 10 bases separating them. This CDR3 is CASSEPGRGNQPQHF. CDR3 bases: TGTGCCAGCAGTGAACCGGGAAGGGGCAATCAGCCCCAGCATTTT.

This sequence joins TRBV4-1 and TRBJ2-3; 9 nucleotides line up with TRBD1. CDR1 is MGHRA, CDR2 YSYEKL, per germline. V trimming: 3 bases; J trimming: 1 base; junction bases outside the gene matches: 5. This CDR3 comprises 16 residues. The CDR3: CASSHSTGGGTDTQYF. The CDR3 nucleotides are TGCGCCAGCAGCCACTCGACAGGGGGTGGCACAGATACGCAGTATTTT.

This clone appeared a few times. The rearrangement joins TRBV19 to TRBJ1-1; 9 bases are shared with TRBD1. Germline V gene lookup returns CDR1 LNHDA and CDR2 SQIVND (reference sequence). The length of the CDR3 is 12 residues. The V and J ends lost 5 bases and 7 bases, in that order; junction bases with no gene match: 2. CDR3 sequence reads: CASSRTGVEAFF. For the CDR3, the DNA is TGTGCCAGTAGTCGGACAGGGGTTGAAGCTTTCTTT. Based on the CDR3 plus reference TRBV19 and TRBJ1-1, the full variable domain is DGGITQSPKYLFRKEGQNVTLSCEQNLNHDAMYWYRQDPGQGLRLIYYSQIVNDFQKGDIAEGYSVSREKKESFPLTVTSAQKNPTAFYLCASSRTGVEAFFGQGTRLTVV.

The chain combines TRBV29-1 with TRBJ2-5; 8 nucleotides align to TRBD1. This CDR3 region has 14 residues. V was pared by 8 bases and J by 1 base, with 9 bases of the junction left unmatched. CDR1 is SQVTM, CDR2 ANQGSEA, per germline. The CDR3 here is CSTSPGQVQETQYF. The CDR3 DNA sequence: TGCAGCACCTCGCCGGGACAGGTCCAAGAGACCCAGTACTTC. The full variable domain, completed using reference TRBV29-1 and TRBJ2-5, is SAVISQKPSRDICQRGTSLTIQCQVDSQVTMMFWYRQQPGQSLTLIATANQGSEATYESGFVIDKFPISRPNLTFSTLTVSNMSPEDSSIYLCSTSPGQVQETQYFGPGTRLLVL.

The V gene is TRBV19, the J gene TRBJ2-1; TRBD2 matches at 10 bases. This CDR3 contains 16 residues. J gave up 2 bases and V 9 bases, and 10 bases lay outside the gene matches. Germline values: CDR1 LNHDA, CDR2 SQIVND (reference sequence). The DNA for the CDR3 is TGTGCCAGCTCACCCCTAGGACTAGCGGCCTACAATGAGCAGTTCTTC. It specifies CASSPLGLAAYNEQFF.

The V and J genes are TRBV7-9 and TRBJ2-3, with 10 bases identical to TRBD2. V lost 4 bases, J lost 2 bases, and 12 bases stayed unmatched. Germline CDR1 is SEHNR and CDR2 is FQNEAQ (reference sequence). This CDR3 is 18 amino acids long. The CDR3 sequence is CASSSGLARGLITDTQYF. The CDR3 DNA follows: TGTGCCAGCAGCTCGGGACTAGCGCGGGGCCTGATCACAGATACGCAGTATTTT.